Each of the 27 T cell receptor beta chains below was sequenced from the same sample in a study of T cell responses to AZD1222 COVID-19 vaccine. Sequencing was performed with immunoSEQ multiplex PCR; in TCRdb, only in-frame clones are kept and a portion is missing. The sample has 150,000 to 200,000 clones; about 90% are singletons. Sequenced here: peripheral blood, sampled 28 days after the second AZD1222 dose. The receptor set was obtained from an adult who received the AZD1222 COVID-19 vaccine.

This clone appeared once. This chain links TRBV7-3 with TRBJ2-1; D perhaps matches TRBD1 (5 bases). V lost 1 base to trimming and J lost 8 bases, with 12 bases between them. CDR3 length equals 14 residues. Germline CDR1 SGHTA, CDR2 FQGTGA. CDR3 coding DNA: TGTGCCAGCAGCTTAATGCTCAAAGGGGATGAGCAGTTCTTC. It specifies CASSLMLKGDEQFF.

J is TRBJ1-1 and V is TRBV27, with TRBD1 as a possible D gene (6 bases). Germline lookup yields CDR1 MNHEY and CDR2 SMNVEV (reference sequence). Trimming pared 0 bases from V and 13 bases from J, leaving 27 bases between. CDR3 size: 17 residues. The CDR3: CASSLSASGVIGFKGFF. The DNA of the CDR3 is TGTGCCAGCAGTTTATCCGCGTCAGGGGTAATAGGGTTCAAGGGTTTCTTT.

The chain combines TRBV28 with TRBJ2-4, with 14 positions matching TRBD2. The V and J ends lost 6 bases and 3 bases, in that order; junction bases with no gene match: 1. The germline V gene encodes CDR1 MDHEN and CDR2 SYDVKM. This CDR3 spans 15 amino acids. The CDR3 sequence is CASRGTSGSKNIQYF. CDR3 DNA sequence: TGTGCCAGCAGAGGGACTAGCGGGAGCAAAAACATTCAGTACTTC.

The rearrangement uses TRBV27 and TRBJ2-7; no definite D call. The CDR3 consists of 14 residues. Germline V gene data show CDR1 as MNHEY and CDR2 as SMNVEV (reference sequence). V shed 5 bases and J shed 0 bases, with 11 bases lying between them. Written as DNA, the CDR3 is TGTGCCAGCAGTCGGGCCTCTTACTCCTACGAGCAGTACTTC. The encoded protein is CASSRASYSYEQYF.

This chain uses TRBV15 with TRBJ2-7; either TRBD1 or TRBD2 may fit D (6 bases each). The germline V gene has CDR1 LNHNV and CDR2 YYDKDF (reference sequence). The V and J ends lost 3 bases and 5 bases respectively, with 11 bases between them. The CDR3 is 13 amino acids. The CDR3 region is CATSSGGGNEQYF. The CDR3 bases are TGTGCCACCAGCAGTGGAGGGGGGAACGAGCAGTACTTC.

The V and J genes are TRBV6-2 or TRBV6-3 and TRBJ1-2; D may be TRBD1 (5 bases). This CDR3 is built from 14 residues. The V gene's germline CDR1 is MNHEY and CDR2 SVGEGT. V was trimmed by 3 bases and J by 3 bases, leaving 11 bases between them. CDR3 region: CASSYTGTYYGYTF. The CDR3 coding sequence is TGTGCCAGCAGTTATACAGGAACTTACTATGGCTACACCTTC.

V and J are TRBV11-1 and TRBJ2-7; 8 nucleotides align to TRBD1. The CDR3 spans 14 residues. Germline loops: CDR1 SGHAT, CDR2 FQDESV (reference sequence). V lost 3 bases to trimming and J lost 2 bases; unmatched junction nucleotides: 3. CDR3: CASSFGTGPYEQYF. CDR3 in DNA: TGTGCCAGCAGCTTCGGGACAGGACCCTACGAGCAGTACTTC.

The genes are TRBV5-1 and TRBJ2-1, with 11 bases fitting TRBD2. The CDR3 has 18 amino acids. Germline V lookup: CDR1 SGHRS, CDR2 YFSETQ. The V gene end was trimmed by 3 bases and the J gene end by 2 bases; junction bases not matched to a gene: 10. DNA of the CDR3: TGCGCCAGCAGCTGGACCCCGCTAGCGGGGGGAACCTACAATGAGCAGTTCTTC. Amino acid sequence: CASSWTPLAGGTYNEQFF.

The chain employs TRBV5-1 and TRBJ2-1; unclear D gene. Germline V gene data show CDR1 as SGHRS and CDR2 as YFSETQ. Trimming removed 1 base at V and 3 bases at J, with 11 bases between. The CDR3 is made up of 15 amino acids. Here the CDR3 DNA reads TGCGCCAGCAGCTTGACGGGCAGAAACTACAATGAGCAGTTCTTC. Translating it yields CASSLTGRNYNEQFF.

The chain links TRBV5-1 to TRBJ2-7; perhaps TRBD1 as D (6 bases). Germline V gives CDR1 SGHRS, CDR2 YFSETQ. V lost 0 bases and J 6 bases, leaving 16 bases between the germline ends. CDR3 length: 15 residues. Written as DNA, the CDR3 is TGCGCCAGCAGCTTGGGGTCAGGGGCTACTGGCGAGCAGTACTTC. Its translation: CASSLGSGATGEQYF.

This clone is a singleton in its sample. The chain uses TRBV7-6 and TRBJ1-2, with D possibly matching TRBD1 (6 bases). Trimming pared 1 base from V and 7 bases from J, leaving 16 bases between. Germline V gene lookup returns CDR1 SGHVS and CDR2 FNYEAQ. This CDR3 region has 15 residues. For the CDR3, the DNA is TGTGCCAGCAGCTTAGACGGGGGGCCGGCTACTGGCTACACCTTC. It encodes CASSLDGGPATGYTF.

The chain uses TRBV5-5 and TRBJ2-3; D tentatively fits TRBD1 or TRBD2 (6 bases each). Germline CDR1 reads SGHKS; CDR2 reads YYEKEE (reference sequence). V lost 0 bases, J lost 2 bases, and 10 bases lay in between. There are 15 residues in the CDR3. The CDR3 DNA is TGTGCCAGCAGCTTGGGGGGGGCCCTCACAGATACGCAGTATTTT. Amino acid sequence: CASSLGGALTDTQYF.

The CDR3 sequence is CASSLLYESDSSRECYTF. DNA of the CDR3: TGTGCCAGCAGCTTACTCTACGAGTCGGACAGCAGCCGTGAGTGCTACACCTTC. This sequence joins TRBV7-9 and TRBJ1-2; possibly TRBD1 for D (6 bases). V was trimmed by 2 bases and J by 9 bases, leaving 28 bases between them. CDR1 and CDR2 from the germline V gene are SEHNR and FQNEAQ (reference sequence). This CDR3 has 18 amino acids.

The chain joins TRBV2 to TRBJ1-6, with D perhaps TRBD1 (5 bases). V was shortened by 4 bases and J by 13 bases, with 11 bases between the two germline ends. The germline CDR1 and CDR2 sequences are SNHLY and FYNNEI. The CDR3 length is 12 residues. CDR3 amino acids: CASSGRDFPLHF. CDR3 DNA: TGTGCCAGCAGTGGCAGGGATTTCCCCCTCCACTTT.

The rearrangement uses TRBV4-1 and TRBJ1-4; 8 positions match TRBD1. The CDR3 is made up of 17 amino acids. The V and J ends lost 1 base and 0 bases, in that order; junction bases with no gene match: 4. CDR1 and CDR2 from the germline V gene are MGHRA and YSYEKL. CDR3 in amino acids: CASSQGTGLTTNEKLFF. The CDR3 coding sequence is TGCGCCAGCAGCCAAGGGACAGGGCTCACAACTAATGAAAAACTGTTTTTT.

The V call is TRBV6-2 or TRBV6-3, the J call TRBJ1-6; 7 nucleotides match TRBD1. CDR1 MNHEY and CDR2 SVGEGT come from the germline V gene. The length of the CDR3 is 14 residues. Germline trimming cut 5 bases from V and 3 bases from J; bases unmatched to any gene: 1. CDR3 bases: TGTGCCAGCAGTAGACAGGGCTATAATTCACCCCTCCACTTT. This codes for CASSRQGYNSPLHF.

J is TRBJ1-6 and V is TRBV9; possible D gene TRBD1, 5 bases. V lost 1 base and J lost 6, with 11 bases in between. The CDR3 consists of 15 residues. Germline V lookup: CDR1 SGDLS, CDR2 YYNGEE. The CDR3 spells CASSVHQQGNSPLHF. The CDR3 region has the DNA TGTGCCAGCAGCGTACACCAGCAGGGTAATTCACCCCTCCACTTT.

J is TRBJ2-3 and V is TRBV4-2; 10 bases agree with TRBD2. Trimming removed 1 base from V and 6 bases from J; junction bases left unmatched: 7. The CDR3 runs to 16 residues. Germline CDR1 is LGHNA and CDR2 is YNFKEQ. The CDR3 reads CASSQGRTSGEDTQYF. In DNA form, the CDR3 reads TGTGCCAGCAGCCAAGGAAGGACTAGCGGAGAGGATACGCAGTATTTT.

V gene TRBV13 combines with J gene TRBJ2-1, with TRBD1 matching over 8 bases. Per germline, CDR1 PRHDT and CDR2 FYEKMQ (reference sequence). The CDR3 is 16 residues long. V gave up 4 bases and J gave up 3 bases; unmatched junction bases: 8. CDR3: CASSSYRGQGYNEQFF. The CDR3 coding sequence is TGTGCCAGCAGCTCGTATAGAGGACAGGGCTACAATGAGCAGTTCTTC.

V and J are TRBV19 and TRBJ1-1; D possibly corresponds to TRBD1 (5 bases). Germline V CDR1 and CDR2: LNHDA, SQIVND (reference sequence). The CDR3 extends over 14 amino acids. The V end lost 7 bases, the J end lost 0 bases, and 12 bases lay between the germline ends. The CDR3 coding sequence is TGTGCCAGTACCCCGACAGACCTGAACACTGAAGCTTTCTTT. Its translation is CASTPTDLNTEAFF.

The CDR3 reads CASRRLRGKNIQYF. CDR3 nucleotides: TGTGCCAGCAGGCGGTTGCGGGGTAAAAACATTCAGTACTTC. This sequence joins TRBV2 and TRBJ2-4; tentatively, D is TRBD2 (6 bases). This CDR3 comprises 14 residues. Germline CDR1 is SNHLY and CDR2 is FYNNEI. Trimming cost V 6 bases and J 4 bases, with 13 bases left between them.

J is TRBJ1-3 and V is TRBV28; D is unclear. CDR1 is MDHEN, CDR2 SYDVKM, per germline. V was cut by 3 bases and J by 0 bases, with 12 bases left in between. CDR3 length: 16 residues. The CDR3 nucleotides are TGTGCCAGCAGTTTTCTCTCTCGGAGCTCTGGAAACACCATATATTTT. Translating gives CASSFLSRSSGNTIYF.

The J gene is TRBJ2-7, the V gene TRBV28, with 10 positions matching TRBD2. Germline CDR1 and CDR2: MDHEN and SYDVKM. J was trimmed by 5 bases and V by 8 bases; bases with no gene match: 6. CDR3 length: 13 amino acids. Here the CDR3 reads CASGTSVIHEQYF. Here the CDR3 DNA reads TGTGCCAGCGGGACTAGCGTTATCCACGAGCAGTACTTC.

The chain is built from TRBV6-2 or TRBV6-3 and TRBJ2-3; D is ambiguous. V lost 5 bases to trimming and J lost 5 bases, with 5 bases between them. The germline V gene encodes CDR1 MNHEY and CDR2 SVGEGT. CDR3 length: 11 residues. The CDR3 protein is CASSVLDTQYF. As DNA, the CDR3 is TGTGCCAGCAGTGTGTTAGATACGCAGTATTTT.

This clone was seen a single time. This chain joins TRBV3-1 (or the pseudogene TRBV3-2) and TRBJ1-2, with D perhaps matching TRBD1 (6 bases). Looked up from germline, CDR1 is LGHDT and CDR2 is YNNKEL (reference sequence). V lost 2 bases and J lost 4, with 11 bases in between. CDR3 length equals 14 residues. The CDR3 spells CASSQPGTPYGYTF. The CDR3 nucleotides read TGTGCCAGCAGCCAACCCGGGACACCCTATGGCTACACCTTC.

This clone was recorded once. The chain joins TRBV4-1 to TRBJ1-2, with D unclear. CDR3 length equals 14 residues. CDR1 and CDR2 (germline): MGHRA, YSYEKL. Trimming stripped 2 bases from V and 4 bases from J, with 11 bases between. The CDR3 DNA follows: TGCGCCAGCAGCCAAAGATGGGGTCCCTATGGCTACACCTTC. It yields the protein CASSQRWGPYGYTF.

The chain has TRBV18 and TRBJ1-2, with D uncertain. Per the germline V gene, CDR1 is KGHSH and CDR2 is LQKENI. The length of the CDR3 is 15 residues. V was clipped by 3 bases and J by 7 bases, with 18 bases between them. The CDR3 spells CASSPTRSGQAGYTF. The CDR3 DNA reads TGTGCCAGCTCACCCACTCGGTCGGGCCAGGCTGGCTACACCTTC.